The 25 T cell receptor beta chains below were found in one sample sequenced in a study of a mutant IDH1 vaccine in newly diagnosed glioma. Libraries were prepared by immunoSEQ multiplex PCR; TCRdb keeps only in-frame clonotypes and omits some of them. This table holds 20,000 to 25,000 clones, around 82% found once. No antigens are known for them. The time point is: week 47, end of study. A 20-mer mutant IDH1 peptide at 300 ug was injected subcutaneously with topical imiquimod. The source was PBMCs, collected from a glioma patient whose treatment included an IDH1 peptide vaccine. Receptors were obtained from a man aged 40-50 years with glioma.

This sequence joins TRBV29-1 and TRBJ2-5; 7 bases map to TRBD2. Losses at the gene ends were 2 bases for V and 5 bases for J; bases not matched to a gene: 11. Germline values: CDR1 SQVTM, CDR2 ANQGSEA. The CDR3 totals 15 residues. For the CDR3, the DNA is TGCAGCGTTGAATCGGTCGAGGGAGGGCGGGAGACCCAGTACTTC. Its translation is CSVESVEGGRETQYF.

This clone was detected once. The rearrangement joins TRBV5-4 to TRBJ2-5; tentative D call: TRBD2 (7 bases). Germline V gene data show CDR1 as SGHNT and CDR2 as YYREEE (reference sequence). Trimming took 3 bases from V and 4 from J, leaving 16 bases between them. This CDR3 spans 15 amino acids. The CDR3 nucleotides read TGTGCCAGCAGCTCGGGGGGCAGGGCTGTAGAGACCCAGTACTTC. Its protein product is CASSSGGRAVETQYF.

The genes are TRBV19 and TRBJ1-5; 7 bases match TRBD1. Germline assignment: CDR1 LNHDA and CDR2 SQIVND (reference sequence). The V gene end was trimmed by 4 bases and the J gene end by 3 bases; junction bases not matched to a gene: 9. The CDR3 has 16 residues. The CDR3 coding sequence is TGTGCCAGTAGTAGACAGGGTGTTGGGTACAATCAGCCCCAGCATTTT. Amino acid sequence: CASSRQGVGYNQPQHF.

This clone appeared once. This chain uses TRBV27 with TRBJ1-2; the match to TRBD1 covers 12 bases. The CDR3 covers 15 residues. Germline CDR1 MNHEY, CDR2 SMNVEV (reference sequence). V lost 8 bases to trimming and J lost 6 bases; unmatched junction nucleotides: 10. The chain's CDR3 is CASGLRDRGRDGYTF. The CDR3 nucleotides are TGTGCCAGCGGCCTACGGGACAGGGGGCGGGATGGCTACACCTTC.

This clone was detected a few times. This rearrangement joins TRBV6-5 to TRBJ1-2; 7 bases align to TRBD1. V shed 4 bases, J shed 6 bases, and the junction held 11 bases outside the gene matches. The CDR3 totals 15 residues. Germline lookup yields CDR1 MNHEY and CDR2 SVGAGI. The CDR3 loop reads CASSWSRDRRNGYTF. The CDR3 DNA follows: TGTGCCAGCAGTTGGAGCCGGGACAGAAGGAATGGCTACACCTTC.

This clone came up a few times. The J gene is TRBJ1-5, the V gene TRBV13; D might be TRBD1 (5 bases). The CDR3 sequence is 14 residues long. Trimming took 2 bases from V and 1 from J, leaving 6 bases between them. The germline V gene has CDR1 PRHDT and CDR2 FYEKMQ (reference sequence). CDR3 protein: CASSLRDSNQPQHF. CDR3 coding DNA: TGTGCCAGCAGCTTAAGGGACAGCAATCAGCCCCAGCATTTT.

The chain is built from TRBV27 and TRBJ1-5; no firm D call. The CDR3 consists of 13 residues. Trimming stripped 3 bases from V and 5 bases from J, with 8 bases between. CDR1 and CDR2 (germline): MNHEY, SMNVEV (reference sequence). The CDR3 region has the DNA TGTGCCAGCAGTTTGGGAAGAGATCAGCCCCAGCATTTT. Amino acid sequence: CASSLGRDQPQHF.

The chain recombines TRBV27 with TRBJ2-7; 11 bases match TRBD2. The V and J ends lost 10 bases and 5 bases, in that order; junction bases with no gene match: 4. Germline CDR1 is MNHEY and CDR2 is SMNVEV (reference sequence). The CDR3 runs to 12 residues. CDR3 region: CATGGLADEQYF. As DNA, the CDR3 is TGTGCCACCGGGGGACTAGCGGACGAGCAGTACTTC.

The sample holds a few counts of this clone. The CDR3 nucleotides read TGTGCCAGCTCACCGGACAGGGATAAGCCCCAGCATTTT. It translates to CASSPDRDKPQHF. The V and J genes are TRBV18 and TRBJ1-5; 8 bases fit TRBD1. The CDR3 has 13 amino acids. Germline assignment: CDR1 KGHSH and CDR2 LQKENI. V lost 3 bases to trimming and J lost 8 bases; unmatched junction nucleotides: 3.

CDR3 amino acids: CASPPAQRSLGLAKNIQYF. DNA for the CDR3: TGTGCCAGCCCTCCGGCTCAGCGTTCACTCGGCTTAGCCAAAAACATTCAGTACTTC. The chain carries TRBV7-3 and TRBJ2-4; D gene ambiguous. Trimming removed 8 bases from V and 0 bases from J, with 26 bases in between. CDR3 size: 19 residues. Looked up from germline, CDR1 is SGHTA and CDR2 is FQGTGA.

The chain has TRBV14 and TRBJ1-1, with D unclear. CDR1 SGHDN and CDR2 FVKESK come from the germline V gene. V was shortened by 2 bases and J by 0 bases, with 19 bases between the two germline ends. This CDR3 spans 18 amino acids. CDR3 in amino acids: CASSQRYRALFMNTEAFF. CDR3 sequence (DNA): TGTGCCAGCAGCCAAAGGTATAGGGCCTTATTTATGAACACTGAAGCTTTCTTT.

This chain joins TRBV7-6 and TRBJ1-1, with no clear D. V lost 1 base, J lost 0 bases, and 6 bases lay in between. The CDR3 covers 14 residues. Germline values: CDR1 SGHVS, CDR2 FNYEAQ. CDR3 residues: CASSLDKVNTEAFF. In nucleotides, the CDR3 is TGTGCCAGCAGCTTAGACAAAGTGAACACTGAAGCTTTCTTT.

The rearrangement joins TRBV19 to TRBJ1-4; tentative D call: TRBD1 (5 bases). Germline V gives CDR1 LNHDA, CDR2 SQIVND (reference sequence). The CDR3 covers 14 residues. V was pared by 8 bases and J by 0 bases, with 10 bases between. The CDR3 protein is CASGHIATNEKLFF. Written as DNA, the CDR3 is TGTGCCAGTGGACATATTGCAACTAATGAAAAACTGTTTTTT.

V usage is TRBV10-1 and J usage is TRBJ2-3; 13 bases are a match to TRBD2. Germline CDR1 is WNHNN and CDR2 is SYGVQD (reference sequence). CDR3 length: 18 amino acids. With V trimmed by 3 bases and J by 6 bases, 12 bases remained unmatched. CDR3: CASSEARTSGSSSDTQYF. The CDR3 DNA sequence: TGCGCCAGCAGTGAAGCCAGGACTAGCGGGAGTTCGTCGGATACGCAGTATTTT.

This sequence joins TRBV19 and TRBJ1-1; 10 positions match TRBD1. The junction had 6 bases not matched to a gene; V was cut back by 8 bases and J by 3 bases. The CDR3 has 14 residues. Germline CDR1 is LNHDA and CDR2 is SQIVND (reference sequence). CDR3 sequence reads: CASLTGGWDTEAFF. CDR3 nucleotide sequence: TGTGCCAGTCTGACAGGGGGCTGGGACACTGAAGCTTTCTTT.

The CDR3 bases are TGTGCCAGCAGTTACCGAGGGAAAAAGACCGGGGAGCTGTTTTTT. Translation gives CASSYRGKKTGELFF. The chain combines TRBV6-6 with TRBJ2-2; D is possibly TRBD2 (5 bases). The germline CDR1 and CDR2 sequences are MNHNY and SVGAGI (reference sequence). V lost 2 bases and J 5 bases, leaving 12 bases between the germline ends. CDR3 size: 15 residues.

V gene TRBV11-3 combines with J gene TRBJ2-3; TRBD2 is a possible D gene (7 bases). Germline lookup yields CDR1 SGHNT and CDR2 YENEEA. The V end lost 9 bases, the J end lost 9 bases, and 19 bases lay between the germline ends. The CDR3 extends over 13 amino acids. CDR3 protein: CASNGGQTGTQYF. The CDR3 nucleotides read TGTGCCAGTAACGGGGGGCAAACAGGGACGCAGTATTTT.

J is TRBJ2-7 and V is TRBV18, with no clear D. V lost 3 bases and J lost 5, with 11 bases in between. Germline V gives CDR1 KGHSH, CDR2 LQKENI. The CDR3 runs 13 residues. The CDR3 loop is CASSPVGNHEQYF. CDR3 sequence (DNA): TGTGCCAGCTCACCCGTGGGGAACCACGAGCAGTACTTC.

This rearrangement joins TRBV18 to TRBJ2-3; TRBD2 is a possible D gene (7 bases). V was cut by 3 bases and J by 5 bases, with 12 bases left in between. CDR1 KGHSH and CDR2 LQKENI come from the germline V gene. CDR3 length: 14 amino acids. This CDR3 reads CASSPREGEDTQYF. The CDR3 nucleotides read TGTGCCAGCTCACCCAGGGAGGGGGAAGATACGCAGTATTTT.

This clone was observed a single time. The chain employs TRBV5-5 and TRBJ2-5; D not certain. The CDR3 has 14 amino acids. Trimming pared 4 bases from V and 1 base from J, leaving 11 bases between. Per the germline V gene, CDR1 is SGHKS and CDR2 is YYEKEE (reference sequence). DNA for the CDR3: TGTGCCAGCAGCCGTATTGGTGGCCAAGAGACCCAGTACTTC. Protein: CASSRIGGQETQYF.

V and J are TRBV5-1 and TRBJ2-7; D may be TRBD1 (7 bases). The CDR3 loop spans 14 amino acids. Trimming took 5 bases from V and 0 from J, leaving 12 bases between them. CDR1 is SGHRS, CDR2 YFSETQ, per germline. CDR3 residues: CASREGQPSYEQYF. CDR3 bases: TGCGCCAGCAGGGAGGGACAGCCCTCCTACGAGCAGTACTTC.

The J gene is TRBJ1-4, the V gene TRBV7-9; D may be TRBD1 (5 bases). Germline CDR1 is SEHNR and CDR2 is FQNEAQ (reference sequence). V lost 1 base and J lost 8, with 17 bases in between. The CDR3 runs to 16 residues. CDR3 sequence: CASSLGSLGGEEKLFF. In DNA, the CDR3 is TGTGCCAGCAGCTTAGGCAGCCTGGGGGGAGAGGAAAAACTGTTTTTT.

This clone is a singleton in its sample. The chain has TRBV5-1 and TRBJ2-2, with TRBD1 as a possible D gene (5 bases). Trimming cost V 1 base and J 2 bases, with 12 bases left between them. This CDR3 is built from 16 residues. The V gene's germline CDR1 is SGHRS and CDR2 YFSETQ. The CDR3 loop is CASSLQGRLNTGELFF. CDR3 DNA: TGCGCCAGCAGCTTGCAGGGTCGCCTAAACACCGGGGAGCTGTTTTTT.

V is TRBV19 and J is TRBJ1-2; D remains ambiguous. V lost 4 bases and J 8 bases, leaving 14 bases between the germline ends. Germline V gives CDR1 LNHDA, CDR2 SQIVND (reference sequence). This CDR3 comprises 13 residues. DNA of the CDR3: TGTGCCAGTAGTACTCCCATGAGAAACGGCTACACCTTC. The encoded protein is CASSTPMRNGYTF.

This chain links TRBV5-1 with TRBJ2-3, with 10 bases matching TRBD2. Germline V gene data show CDR1 as SGHRS and CDR2 as YFSETQ. J gave up 6 bases and V 4 bases, and 8 bases lay outside the gene matches. The CDR3 is 15 amino acids. CDR3 residues: CASSKVPGLADTQYF. CDR3 nucleotide sequence: TGCGCCAGCAGCAAGGTCCCGGGACTAGCGGATACGCAGTATTTT.